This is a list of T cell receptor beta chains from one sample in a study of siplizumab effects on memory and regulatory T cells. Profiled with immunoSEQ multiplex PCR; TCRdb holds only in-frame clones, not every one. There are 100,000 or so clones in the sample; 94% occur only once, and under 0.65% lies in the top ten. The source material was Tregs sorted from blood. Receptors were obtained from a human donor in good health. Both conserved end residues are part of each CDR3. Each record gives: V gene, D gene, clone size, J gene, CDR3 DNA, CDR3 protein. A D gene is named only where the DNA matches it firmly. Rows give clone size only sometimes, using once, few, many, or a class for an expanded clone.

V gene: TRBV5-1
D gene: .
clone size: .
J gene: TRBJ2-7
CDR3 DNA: TGCGCCAGCAGCTTTTCGCCAGATATCTACGAGCAGTACTTC
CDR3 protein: CASSFSPDIYEQYF

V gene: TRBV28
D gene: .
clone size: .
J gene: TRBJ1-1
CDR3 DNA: TGTGCCATCTTCAGGGATACTGAAGCTTTCTTT
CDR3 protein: CAIFRDTEAFF

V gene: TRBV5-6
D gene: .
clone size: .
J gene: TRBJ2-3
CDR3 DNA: TGTGCCAGCAGCTTGTTTCAGGGGATGTCAGATACGCAGTATTTT
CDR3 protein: CASSLFQGMSDTQYF

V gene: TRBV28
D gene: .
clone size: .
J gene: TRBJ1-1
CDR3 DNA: TGTGCCAGCAGTTTACGGGGCCTGTTAACTGAAGCTTTCTTT
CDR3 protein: CASSLRGLLTEAFF

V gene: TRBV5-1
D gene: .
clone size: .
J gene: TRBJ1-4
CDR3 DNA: TGCGCCAGCAGCGCGGTTCGAGGGGGGATAGAACGGTTGGAAAAACTGTTTTTT
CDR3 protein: CASSAVRGGIERLEKLFF

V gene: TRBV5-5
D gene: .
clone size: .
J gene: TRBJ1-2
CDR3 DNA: TGTGCCAGCAGACCACAGCCTTACTATGGCTACACCTTC
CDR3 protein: CASRPQPYYGYTF

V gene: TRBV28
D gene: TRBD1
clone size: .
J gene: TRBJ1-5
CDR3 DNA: TGTGCCAGCAGACAGAACACAGGGGCGAGCCAGCCCCAGCATTTT
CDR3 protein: CASRQNTGASQPQHF

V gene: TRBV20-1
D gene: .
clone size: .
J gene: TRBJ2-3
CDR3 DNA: TGCAGTGTGAAAGGGTTAGGACAGTATTTT
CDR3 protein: CSVKGLGQYF

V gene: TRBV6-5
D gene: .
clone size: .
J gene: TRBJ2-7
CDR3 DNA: TGTGCCAGCAGTTACAGGGGTTCCTACGAGCAGTACTTC
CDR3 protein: CASSYRGSYEQYF

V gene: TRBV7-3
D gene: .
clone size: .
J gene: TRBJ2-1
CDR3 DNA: TGTGCCAGCAGCTTAGGTCCTTACAATGAGCAGTTCTTC
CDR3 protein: CASSLGPYNEQFF

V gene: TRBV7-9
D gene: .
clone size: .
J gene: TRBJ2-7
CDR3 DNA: TGTGCCAGCAGCTTAGCCAGTTCCTACGAGCAGTACTTC
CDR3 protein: CASSLASSYEQYF

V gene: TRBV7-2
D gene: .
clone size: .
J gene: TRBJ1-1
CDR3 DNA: TGTGCCAGCAGCCCGGGAGCGGCGTGGTTTTCTGAAGCTTTCTTT
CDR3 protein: CASSPGAAWFSEAFF

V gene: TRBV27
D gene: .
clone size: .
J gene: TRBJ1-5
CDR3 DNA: TGTGCCAGCAGAAGGGGAGCCTATTATAGCAATCAGCCCCAGCATTTT
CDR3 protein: CASRRGAYYSNQPQHF

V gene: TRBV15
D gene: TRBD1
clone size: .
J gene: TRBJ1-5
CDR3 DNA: TGTGCCACCAGGGGTCAGGGGGTTGAGCCCCAGCATTTT
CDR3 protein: CATRGQGVEPQHF

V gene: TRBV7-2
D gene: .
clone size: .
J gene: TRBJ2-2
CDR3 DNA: TGTGCCAGCAGCTTACAATTGATGGCTTCCGGGGAGCTGTTTTTT
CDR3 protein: CASSLQLMASGELFF

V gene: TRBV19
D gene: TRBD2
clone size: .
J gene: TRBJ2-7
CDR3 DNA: TGTGCCAGTAGTCCAAGACCTCTAATTTCTAGCGGGAGTGTAAACGAGCAGTACTTC
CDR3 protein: CASSPRPLISSGSVNEQYF

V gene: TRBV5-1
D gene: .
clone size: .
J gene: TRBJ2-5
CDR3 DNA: TGCGCCAGCAGCTTGCAGGGGGGAGAGGAAGAGACCCAGTACTTC
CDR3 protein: CASSLQGGEEETQYF

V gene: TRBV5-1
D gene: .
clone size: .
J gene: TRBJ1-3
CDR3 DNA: TGCGCCAGCTCGAGGGGAGGGGGATCAGGAAACACCATATATTTT
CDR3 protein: CASSRGGGSGNTIYF

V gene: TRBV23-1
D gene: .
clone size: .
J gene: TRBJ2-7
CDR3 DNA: TGCGCCAGCAGTCACTACGAGCAGTACTTC
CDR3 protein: CASSHYEQYF

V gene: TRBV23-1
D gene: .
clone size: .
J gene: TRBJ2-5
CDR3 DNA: TGCGCCAGCACTCAATCTCAAGTCGGCTCTTTCCAAGAGACCCAGTACTTC
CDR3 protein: CASTQSQVGSFQETQYF

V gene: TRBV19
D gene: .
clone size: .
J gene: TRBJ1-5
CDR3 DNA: TGTGCCAGTAATCCGGTCGATAGCAATCAGCCCCAGCATTTT
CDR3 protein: CASNPVDSNQPQHF

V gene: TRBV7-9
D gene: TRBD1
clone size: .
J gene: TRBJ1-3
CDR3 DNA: TGTGCCAGCAGCAAGGGACAGATAAACACCATATATTTT
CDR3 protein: CASSKGQINTIYF

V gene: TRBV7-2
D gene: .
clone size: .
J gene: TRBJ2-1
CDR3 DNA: TGTGCCAGCAGCTTACAGGCGGGACTCTCCTACAATGAGCAGTTCTTC
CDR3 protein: CASSLQAGLSYNEQFF

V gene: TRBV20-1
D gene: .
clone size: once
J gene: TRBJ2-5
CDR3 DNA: TGCAGTGCGGAGCGTCAAGAGACCCAGTACTTC
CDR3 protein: CSAERQETQYF

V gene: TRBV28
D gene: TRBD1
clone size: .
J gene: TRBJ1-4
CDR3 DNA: TGTGCCAGCAGTCCAAACAGGGGACGAGGAGAAAAACTGTTTTTT
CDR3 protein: CASSPNRGRGEKLFF

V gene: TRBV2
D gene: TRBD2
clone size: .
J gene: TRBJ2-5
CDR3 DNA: TGTGCCAGCAGTGAATCTGCGGGAGCTTTTTCAGGGGAGACCCAGTACTTC
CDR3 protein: CASSESAGAFSGETQYF

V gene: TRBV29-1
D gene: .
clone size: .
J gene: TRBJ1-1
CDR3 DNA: TGCAGCGTTGCCTTCAGAAGCAACACTGAAGCTTTCTTT
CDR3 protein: CSVAFRSNTEAFF

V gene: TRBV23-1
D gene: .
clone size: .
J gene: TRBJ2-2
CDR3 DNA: TGCGCCAGACTTCCACGGGAAGAGAACACCGGGGAGCTGTTTTTT
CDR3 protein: CARLPREENTGELFF

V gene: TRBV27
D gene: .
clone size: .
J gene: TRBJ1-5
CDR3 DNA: TGTGCCAGCTATAAAAGGATCCAGCCCCAGCATTTT
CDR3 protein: CASYKRIQPQHF

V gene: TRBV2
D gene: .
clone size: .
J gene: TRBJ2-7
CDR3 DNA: TGTGCCAGCAGTAGGGACGACTACGAGCAGTACTTC
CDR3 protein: CASSRDDYEQYF

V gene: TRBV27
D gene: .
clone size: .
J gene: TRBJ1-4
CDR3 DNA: TGTGCCAGCAGTTTATATTTTGGGGGAAAACTGTTTTTT
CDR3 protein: CASSLYFGGKLFF

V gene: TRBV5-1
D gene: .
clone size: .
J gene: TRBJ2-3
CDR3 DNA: TGCGCCAGCAGCTTGGCGGGCGGGCCAGATACGCAGTATTTT
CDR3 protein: CASSLAGGPDTQYF

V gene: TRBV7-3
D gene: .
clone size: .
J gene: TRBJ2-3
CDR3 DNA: TGTGCCAGCAGCTTAAGGGGAGGATCCACAGATACGCAGTATTTT
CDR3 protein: CASSLRGGSTDTQYF